This TCR beta chain was retrieved from a study of CD8 T cells in ankylosing spondylitis. This CDR3 is built from 16 residues. V gave up 4 bases and J gave up 5 bases, with 21 bases separating them. Germline V gives CDR1 SGDLS, CDR2 YYNGEE. At least ten counts were recorded for this clonotype. What it recognizes is unknown. Via MiXCR, TCRdb re-called the 5' RACE reads, giving one row per CDR3 protein. The table shows approximately 15,000 distinct CDR3 sequences, with approximately 3% occurring only once. General study results and limits: Those disease-linked clones were CD8+; they were also relatively rare in peripheral blood.

The TCR was taken from a male donor with ankylosing spondylitis or in good health (not recorded which). The sequenced material came from blood, either unsorted or a sorted T cell fraction (not recorded which). The rearrangement links TRBV9 to TRBJ2-5; D remains ambiguous. This chain's CDR3 is CASSPTLWGEKETQYF. The CDR3 DNA reads as TGTGCCAGCAGCCCCACGCTCTGGGGTGAGAAGGAGACCCAGTACTTC.